What follows are 27 T cell receptor beta chains derived from one specimen sequenced in a study of T cell repertoires in cytomegalovirus infection. TCRdb reprocessed the reads via MiXCR and lists one record per CDR3 protein. The sample carries a few hundred thousand distinct CDR3 sequences, 8% to 9.5% recorded once. Sequenced input: PBMCs. The receptor source for this set is a human donor in good health (CMV status not recorded). Some clones in this sample may be carry-over from other donors' samples.

This clonotype was found a few times. The chain has TRBV5-1 and TRBJ1-4, with TRBD1 matching over 8 bases. With V trimmed by 4 bases and J by 7 bases, 3 bases remained unmatched. The CDR3 length is 13 residues. Germline CDR1 SGHRS, CDR2 YFSETQ. DNA of the CDR3: TGCGCCAGCAGCCCCACAGGGGGTGAAAAACTGTTTTTT. The encoded protein is CASSPTGGEKLFF.

This clonotype was counted a few times. V and J are TRBV20-1 and TRBJ1-4; D ambiguous. CDR1 DFQATT and CDR2 SNEGSKA come from the germline V gene (reference sequence). The CDR3 covers 13 residues. Trimming stripped 6 bases from V and 5 bases from J, with 13 bases between. CDR3 sequence reads: CSAPVGLNEKLFF. CDR3 nucleotides: TGCAGTGCCCCGGTGGGCCTCAATGAAAAACTGTTTTTT.

This clonotype was seen many times. The genes are TRBV7-9 and TRBJ1-2; D not resolved. Germline V gene data show CDR1 as SEHNR and CDR2 as FQNEAQ (reference sequence). V lost 1 base, J lost 2 bases, and 8 bases lay in between. The CDR3 runs to 14 residues. In nucleotides, the CDR3 is TGTGCCAGCAGCTTAGAACGGACCAACTATGGCTACACCTTC. Encoded protein: CASSLERTNYGYTF.

This clonotype was seen many times. The rearrangement links TRBV6-2 or TRBV6-3 to TRBJ2-1, with D hard to call. Germline-derived CDR1 and CDR2 are MNHEY and SVGEGT. CDR3 length: 11 amino acids. V shed 2 bases and J shed 8 bases, with 4 bases lying between them. CDR3 sequence (DNA): TGTGCCAGCAGTTACAATCATGAGCAGTTCTTC. Its translation is CASSYNHEQFF.

This clonotype occurred many times. This chain links TRBV11-1 with TRBJ2-5; 9 bases fit TRBD2. CDR1 and CDR2 (germline): SGHAT, FQDESV (reference sequence). The CDR3 has 16 amino acids. V shed 5 bases, J shed 4 bases, and the junction held 11 bases outside the gene matches. The CDR3 DNA is TGTGCCAGCAGCAACGTCTTAGCGGGGGTCGGAGAGACCCAGTACTTC. It is translated as CASSNVLAGVGETQYF.

This clonotype appeared a few times. The J gene is TRBJ1-1, the V gene TRBV18; D is uncertain. The CDR3 is made up of 14 amino acids. Germline V lookup: CDR1 KGHSH, CDR2 LQKENI. V lost 2 bases, J lost 4 bases, and 11 bases lay in between. CDR3 in DNA: TGTGCCAGCTCACCAAAGGGTAGAGGCACTGAAGCTTTCTTT. It codes for CASSPKGRGTEAFF.

J is TRBJ1-6 and V is TRBV12-3 or TRBV12-4; D uncertain. The germline V and J ends were trimmed by 3 bases and 10 bases, with 13 bases remaining between them. CDR3 length equals 14 residues. The CDR3: CASSLSALESPLHF. The DNA of the CDR3 is TGTGCCAGCAGTTTGTCAGCCTTGGAATCACCCCTCCACTTT.

This clonotype was found a few times. The chain employs TRBV5-5 and TRBJ2-2; TRBD1 aligns across 11 bases. V trimming: 0 bases; J trimming: 4 bases; junction bases outside the gene matches: 5. Germline V lookup: CDR1 SGHKS, CDR2 YYEKEE (reference sequence). This CDR3 is built from 17 residues. CDR3 nucleotide sequence: TGTGCCAGCAGCTTGGCCCCCGGGACAGGGGGCACCGGGGAGCTGTTTTTT. Its translation: CASSLAPGTGGTGELFF.

This clonotype occurred a few times. The CDR3 DNA is TGTGCCAGCAGTGACTCGGCAGGCCCGAACACTGAAGCTTTCTTT. It encodes CASSDSAGPNTEAFF. J is TRBJ1-1 and V is TRBV6-4; D remains ambiguous. Germline V lookup: CDR1 MRHNA, CDR2 SNTAGT. Trimming shortened V by 0 bases and J by 1 base, and 9 bases separated the two germline ends. This CDR3 region has 15 residues.

The CDR3: CASSSYDYLAGPLNEQFF. The CDR3 DNA reads as TGTGCCAGCAGTTCTTACGACTACCTAGCGGGACCCCTTAATGAGCAGTTCTTC. The V call is TRBV28, the J call TRBJ2-1, with TRBD2 identical over 9 bases. Germline CDR1 MDHEN, CDR2 SYDVKM. This CDR3 is built from 18 residues. V lost 4 bases to trimming and J lost 7 bases; unmatched junction nucleotides: 17. Drawing the rest from reference TRBV28 and TRBJ2-1, the complete variable domain is DVKVTQSSRYLVKRTGEKVFLECVQDMDHENMFWYRQDPGLGLRLIYFSYDVKMKEKGDIPEGYSVSREKKERFSLILESASTNQTSMYLCASSSYDYLAGPLNEQFFGPGTRLTVL.

This clonotype has a handful of counts. V usage is TRBV7-6 and J usage is TRBJ2-5, with D maybe TRBD2 (5 bases). CDR3 length: 13 residues. The V gene's germline CDR1 is SGHVS and CDR2 FNYEAQ. Trimming removed 1 base at V and 10 bases at J, with 13 bases between. The CDR3: CASSLGVTDFQYF. The CDR3 DNA follows: TGTGCCAGCAGCTTAGGGGTTACGGACTTCCAGTACTTC.

This clonotype was observed a few times. The rearrangement joins TRBV27 to TRBJ2-2, with 11 nucleotides matching TRBD2. This CDR3 is 16 amino acids long. The germline CDR1 and CDR2 sequences are MNHEY and SMNVEV (reference sequence). V shed 5 bases, J shed 8 bases, and the junction held 10 bases outside the gene matches. CDR3 region: CASSLLTSGGRGELFF. The CDR3 region has the DNA TGTGCCAGCAGTCTCCTCACTAGCGGGGGTCGAGGGGAGCTGTTTTTT.

This CDR3 is CASSILPGLAGDSVTGELFF. DNA of the CDR3: TGTGCCAGCAGCATACTGCCGGGACTAGCGGGAGATAGCGTCACCGGGGAGCTGTTTTTT. The chain combines TRBV7-9 with TRBJ2-2; 14 bases are a match to TRBD2. V shed 5 bases, J shed 4 bases, and the junction held 15 bases outside the gene matches. The CDR3 is 20 amino acids. CDR1 SEHNR and CDR2 FQNEAQ come from the germline V gene (reference sequence).

The gene calls are TRBV13 and TRBJ2-1; D may match TRBD1 or TRBD2 (7 bases each). CDR1 and CDR2 (germline): PRHDT, FYEKMQ (reference sequence). V was clipped by 5 bases and J by 7 bases, with 18 bases between them. The length of the CDR3 is 15 residues. The CDR3 is CASSLQGEGKNEQFF. The CDR3 DNA is TGTGCCAGCAGCCTCCAGGGGGAGGGCAAGAATGAGCAGTTCTTC.

This clonotype has just a few counts. The CDR3 region has the DNA TGTGCCAGCAGTTTTAAAGCCTTGAGCTCCTATAATTCACCCCTCCACTTT. This gives the protein CASSFKALSSYNSPLHF. The chain links TRBV27 to TRBJ1-6, with D uncertain. CDR3 length: 17 amino acids. Trimming removed 3 bases at V and 0 bases at J, with 12 bases between. CDR1 is MNHEY, CDR2 SMNVEV, per germline (reference sequence).

This chain links TRBV20-1 with TRBJ2-3, with D perhaps matching TRBD2 (5 bases). Germline CDR1 is DFQATT and CDR2 is SNEGSKA (reference sequence). The CDR3 has 15 residues. V lost 6 bases and J lost 3, with 19 bases in between. Here the CDR3 reads CSASPAGSGTDTQYF. Written as DNA, the CDR3 is TGCAGTGCCTCCCCCGCGGGCAGCGGTACAGATACGCAGTATTTT.

The chain is built from TRBV12-3 or TRBV12-4 and TRBJ2-6; D gene uncertain. CDR3 length: 12 amino acids. Trimming left V 5 bases short and J 5 bases short, with 4 bases between. Here the CDR3 DNA reads TGTGCCAGCAGTCCCCGGGCCAACGTCCTGACTTTC. Translation: CASSPRANVLTF.

The sample holds a few counts of this clonotype. This chain links TRBV4-1 with TRBJ2-2; the D gene is possibly TRBD1 (6 bases). The V gene's germline CDR1 is MGHRA and CDR2 YSYEKL. The CDR3 extends over 16 amino acids. V was shortened by 1 base and J by 6 bases, with 15 bases between the two germline ends. This chain's CDR3 is CASSQVWDQGSGELFF. The CDR3 DNA sequence: TGCGCCAGCAGCCAAGTATGGGATCAGGGGTCCGGGGAGCTGTTTTTT.

This chain uses TRBV12-3 or TRBV12-4 with TRBJ2-1; 7 bases fit TRBD2. The CDR3 totals 15 residues. The trim removed 0 bases at V and 8 bases at J, leaving 7 bases unmatched. CDR3 sequence: CASSLAGGPTHEQFF. The CDR3 DNA reads TGTGCCAGCAGTTTAGCGGGAGGGCCGACCCATGAGCAGTTCTTC.

In this sample, this clonotype turned up many times. The chain recombines TRBV28 with TRBJ2-3, with D possibly matching TRBD2 (5 bases). V was trimmed by 8 bases and J by 6 bases, leaving 18 bases between them. The CDR3 totals 14 residues. CDR1 and CDR2 (germline): MDHEN, SYDVKM. CDR3 DNA sequence: TGTGCCAGCGGGTTGAGCGGAAGCAGCGATACGCAGTATTTT. The encoded protein is CASGLSGSSDTQYF.

The chain's CDR3 is CASSQSRGIYEQYF. CDR3 bases: TGCGCCAGCAGCCAATCCAGGGGTATCTACGAGCAGTACTTC. J is TRBJ2-7 and V is TRBV4-3, with TRBD1 as a possible D gene (6 bases). The CDR3 extends over 14 amino acids. V was cut by 2 bases and J by 3 bases, with 11 bases left in between. Germline V gene sequence: CDR1 LGHNA, CDR2 YSLEER.

There are a few counts of this clonotype. V usage is TRBV15 and J usage is TRBJ2-1, with a weak D call TRBD2 (6 bases). The CDR3 length is 16 residues. V was shortened by 0 bases and J by 4 bases, with 13 bases between the two germline ends. CDR1 and CDR2 (germline): LNHNV, YYDKDF (reference sequence). Here the CDR3 DNA reads TGTGCCACCAGCAGAGATAGCGGACTCCGTTACAATGAGCAGTTCTTC. This translates into CATSRDSGLRYNEQFF. Full variable domain (outside the CDR3, taken from reference TRBV15 and TRBJ2-1): DAMVIQNPRYQVTQFGKPVTLSCSQTLNHNVMYWYQQKSSQAPKLLFHYYDKDFNNEADTPDNFQSRRPNTSFCFLDIRSPGLGDTAMYLCATSRDSGLRYNEQFFGPGTRLTVL.

The chain's CDR3 is CASSSPGWRAHEQFF. As DNA, the CDR3 is TGTGCCAGCAGTTCCCCAGGATGGAGGGCCCATGAGCAGTTCTTC. V gene TRBV6-9 combines with J gene TRBJ2-1; a weak D match, TRBD2 (6 bases). CDR3 size: 15 residues. Trimming stripped 4 bases from V and 8 bases from J, with 18 bases between. The germline CDR1 and CDR2 sequences are MNHGY and SVAAGI.

The rearrangement joins TRBV20-1 to TRBJ1-2; D is undetermined. The V end lost 3 bases, the J end lost 4 bases, and 9 bases lay between the germline ends. Germline CDR1 is DFQATT and CDR2 is SNEGSKA (reference sequence). The CDR3 loop spans 12 amino acids. The CDR3 loop reads CSARVRTYGYTF. The CDR3 DNA reads TGCAGTGCTAGGGTGAGAACCTATGGCTACACCTTC.

This chain links TRBV6-8 with TRBJ2-1, with 9 bases lining up with TRBD1. The germline CDR1 and CDR2 sequences are MNHGY and SAAAGT. After removal of 6 bases from V and 5 bases from J, the junction contained 5 bases not matched to a gene. CDR3 length: 14 amino acids. The CDR3 protein is CASSPWDRDNEQFF. CDR3 DNA: TGTGCCAGCAGCCCATGGGACAGGGACAATGAGCAGTTCTTC.

This chain links TRBV4-3 with TRBJ2-5, with D perhaps matching TRBD1 (6 bases). Trimming removed 1 base from V and 4 bases from J, with 13 bases in between. This CDR3 has 15 amino acids. The germline V gene encodes CDR1 LGHNA and CDR2 YSLEER. The CDR3 sequence: CASSQGPGATETQYF. The CDR3 coding sequence is TGCGCCAGCAGCCAAGGCCCAGGGGCGACAGAGACCCAGTACTTC.

This clonotype was seen ten or more times. The gene calls are TRBV7-9 and TRBJ2-2; maybe TRBD1 (6 bases). The CDR3 spans 14 residues. V lost 6 bases to trimming and J lost 2 bases, with 10 bases between them. Looked up from germline, CDR1 is SEHNR and CDR2 is FQNEAQ (reference sequence). In nucleotides, the CDR3 is TGTGCCAGCAGTCAGACAGGAAACACCGGGGAGCTGTTTTTT. It encodes CASSQTGNTGELFF.